This T cell receptor (beta chain) originates from a study of blood T cells in healthy people across ages. The table lists this clonotype with a few counts. It was with a sample-barcoded 5' primer and a J-beta primer mix that a second PCR of about 7 to 12 cycles was run. TCRdb re-derived calls from the 5' RACE reads in MiXCR, one entry per CDR3 protein. The table records 650,000 to 700,000 distinct CDR3 sequences, 32% of them present only once. The CDR3 runs 14 residues. V dropped 1 base and J dropped 4 bases, with 10 bases sitting between them. Germline V gives CDR1 SGHNT, CDR2 YYREEE (reference sequence).

The sequence was obtained from a woman older than 75 in good health. The specimen sequenced was blood. The chain links TRBV5-4 to TRBJ2-3; TRBD1 is a possible D gene (5 bases). This CDR3 is CASSLTSGSDTQYF. The CDR3 DNA reads TGTGCCAGCAGCTTGACGTCAGGGTCAGATACGCAGTATTTT.